This TCR beta chain comes out of a study of T cell repertoires in cytomegalovirus infection. V was pared by 7 bases and J by 4 bases, with 16 bases between. The CDR3 runs to 15 residues. Germline lookup yields CDR1 MDHEN and CDR2 SYDVKM. This clonotype has more than one count but fewer than ten. Its antigen remains unidentified. TCRdb redid the calling of the reads with MiXCR, one entry per CDR3 protein. The sample includes roughly 120,000 distinct CDR3 sequences, 30% seen only once; the top ten take around two fifths. This TCR derives from a human donor in good health (CMV status not recorded). Some clones in this sample may be carry-over from other donors' samples. Material: CD8+ T cells from cultured PBMCs, obtained from culture after CMV antigen stimulation. This sequence joins TRBV28 and TRBJ2-2; a weak D match, TRBD1 (6 bases). The CDR3 region has the DNA TGTGCCAGCACGTACACAGGGTTGGGCACCGGGGAGCTGTTTTTT. This translates into CASTYTGLGTGELFF.